These T cell receptor beta chains were read from a single sample in a study of blood T cell repertoires in COVID-19. Repertoires were generated with immunoSEQ multiplex PCR, while TCRdb's copy carries only in-frame clones and drops some. The data show approximately 230,000 clones, roughly four fifths seen once. The sequencing sample was made of peripheral blood. These TCRs come from an older man with acute or convalescent COVID-19. Each CDR3 is given with its conserved first and last residue. Expanded clones get a size class; other rows say once, few or many, or leave the size out.

j_gene: TRBJ2-7; v_gene: TRBV24-1; abundance: NA; len: 16; CDR3aa: CATSDPSGRAGNEQYF
j_gene: TRBJ2-7; v_gene: TRBV28; abundance: NA; len: 15; CDR3aa: CASSPSGTGGYEQYF
j_gene: TRBJ1-2; v_gene: TRBV2; abundance: NA; len: 12; CDR3aa: CASSEYDYGYTF
j_gene: TRBJ2-3; v_gene: TRBV9; abundance: NA; len: 15; CDR3aa: CASSVDRGRVDTQYF
j_gene: TRBJ1-2; v_gene: TRBV28; abundance: NA; len: 14; CDR3aa: CASSFPGQGDRYTF
j_gene: TRBJ2-7; v_gene: TRBV5-6; abundance: NA; len: 14; CDR3aa: CASSLTGGGYEQYF
j_gene: TRBJ1-6; v_gene: TRBV6-6; abundance: NA; len: 14; CDR3aa: CASIEQGFNSPLHF
j_gene: TRBJ1-1; v_gene: TRBV24-1; abundance: NA; len: 13; CDR3aa: CATSERQATEAFF
j_gene: TRBJ2-3; v_gene: TRBV7-9; abundance: NA; len: 17; CDR3aa: CASSSPIGGPWEDTQYF
j_gene: TRBJ1-5; v_gene: TRBV10-2; abundance: NA; len: 14; CDR3aa: CARTTGDSNQPQHF
j_gene: TRBJ2-1; v_gene: TRBV3-1/TRBV3-2; abundance: NA; len: 16; CDR3aa: CASSQGSGGSYNEQFF
j_gene: TRBJ1-5; v_gene: TRBV7-2; abundance: NA; len: 13; CDR3aa: CASSPQGNQPQHF
j_gene: TRBJ1-1; v_gene: TRBV11-2; abundance: NA; len: 14; CDR3aa: CASSSGVPNTEAFF
j_gene: TRBJ1-2; v_gene: TRBV28; abundance: few; len: 14; CDR3aa: CASSPRWPGHGYTF
j_gene: TRBJ1-5; v_gene: TRBV19; abundance: NA; len: 15; CDR3aa: CASSIRNRAEQPQHF
j_gene: TRBJ2-7; v_gene: TRBV11-1; abundance: NA; len: 15; CDR3aa: CASSSRQGSTYEQYF
j_gene: TRBJ1-2; v_gene: TRBV9; abundance: NA; len: 13; CDR3aa: CASSRPGGVGYTF
j_gene: TRBJ2-3; v_gene: TRBV5-4; abundance: NA; len: 13; CDR3aa: CASSLTGADTQYF
j_gene: TRBJ2-3; v_gene: TRBV5-1; abundance: many; len: 16; CDR3aa: CASSHGVSGVGDTQYF
j_gene: TRBJ1-5; v_gene: TRBV6-5; abundance: few; len: 14; CDR3aa: CASSYSSRHQPQHF
j_gene: TRBJ2-1; v_gene: TRBV19; abundance: NA; len: 14; CDR3aa: CASNLGSSYNEQFF
j_gene: TRBJ2-7; v_gene: TRBV2; abundance: NA; len: 15; CDR3aa: CASSEGTGTSYEQYF
j_gene: TRBJ1-5; v_gene: TRBV6-5; abundance: NA; len: 14; CDR3aa: CASSYSVQNQPQHF
j_gene: TRBJ1-5; v_gene: TRBV5-5; abundance: once; len: 16; CDR3aa: CASSWTGRQGNQPQHF
j_gene: TRBJ1-6; v_gene: TRBV9; abundance: NA; len: 14; CDR3aa: CASSGREFNSPLHF
j_gene: TRBJ1-5; v_gene: TRBV2; abundance: NA; len: 13; CDR3aa: CASSLDRNQPQHF
j_gene: TRBJ2-2; v_gene: TRBV6-5; abundance: NA; len: 13; CDR3aa: CASSGQGGGELFF
j_gene: TRBJ1-5; v_gene: TRBV21-1; abundance: NA; len: 19; CDR3aa: CASSSSQSKGARGNQPQHF
j_gene: TRBJ2-3; v_gene: TRBV7-2; abundance: NA; len: 16; CDR3aa: CASSPVTVIGTDTQYF
j_gene: TRBJ1-1; v_gene: TRBV18; abundance: once; len: 13; CDR3aa: CASTPAGRGVAFF
j_gene: TRBJ1-1; v_gene: TRBV12-3/TRBV12-4; abundance: NA; len: 11; CDR3aa: CASSSITEAFF
j_gene: TRBJ1-2; v_gene: TRBV18; abundance: NA; len: 13; CDR3aa: CASSPGQAYGYTF
j_gene: TRBJ2-1; v_gene: TRBV2; abundance: NA; len: 15; CDR3aa: CASSEEAGTLNEQFF
j_gene: TRBJ2-1; v_gene: TRBV5-1; abundance: once; len: 15; CDR3aa: CASSLAAGGLNEQFF
j_gene: TRBJ1-4; v_gene: TRBV6-6; abundance: NA; len: 16; CDR3aa: CASRRKQGPTNEKLFF
j_gene: TRBJ2-5; v_gene: TRBV20-1; abundance: NA; len: 11; CDR3aa: CSAKSGETQYF
j_gene: TRBJ2-7; v_gene: TRBV22-1; abundance: NA; len: 14; CDR3aa: CPGSATGPDYEQYF
j_gene: TRBJ1-3; v_gene: TRBV29-1; abundance: NA; len: 15; CDR3aa: CSVETEGGSGNTIYF
j_gene: TRBJ1-5; v_gene: TRBV10-2; abundance: NA; len: 15; CDR3aa: CASILGQNSNQPQHF
j_gene: TRBJ2-7; v_gene: TRBV4-1; abundance: once; len: 17; CDR3aa: CASSQSLSMAQYYEQYF
j_gene: TRBJ2-2; v_gene: TRBV7-9; abundance: once; len: 19; CDR3aa: CASSSSLGLAGVGTGELFF
j_gene: TRBJ2-2; v_gene: TRBV6-5; abundance: few; len: 12; CDR3aa: CASTLYTGELFF
j_gene: TRBJ2-5; v_gene: TRBV5-1; abundance: NA; len: 16; CDR3aa: CASSFPGLAGVETQYF
j_gene: TRBJ1-4; v_gene: TRBV28; abundance: NA; len: 14; CDR3aa: CASSLQGRGEKLFF
j_gene: TRBJ2-7; v_gene: TRBV6-5; abundance: NA; len: 13; CDR3aa: CASSSWGPYEQYF
j_gene: TRBJ1-5; v_gene: TRBV6-5; abundance: NA; len: 15; CDR3aa: CASSTDRTRNQPQHF
j_gene: TRBJ2-5; v_gene: TRBV12-5; abundance: NA; len: 16; CDR3aa: CASGLLSGTGKETQYF
j_gene: TRBJ1-6; v_gene: TRBV6-6; abundance: NA; len: 16; CDR3aa: CASSYSGQVNNSPLHF
j_gene: TRBJ1-3; v_gene: TRBV7-9; abundance: NA; len: 18; CDR3aa: CASSRAGQGSLYGNTIYF
j_gene: TRBJ1-3; v_gene: TRBV18; abundance: NA; len: 13; CDR3aa: CASSPTREHTIYF